Below, 11 T cell receptor beta chains from the same sample are listed, as sequenced in a study of Ad26.COV2.S vaccination and SARS-CoV-2 variants. This table comes from immunoSEQ multiplex PCR, and its TCRdb copy is limited to in-frame clones, with some not included. The sample contains 300,000 to 450,000 clones, about 85% of which appear only once. Treatment noted: some 19 received Ad26.COV2.S at low or high dose, single or two shots; 5 received placebo; per-sample allocation not given. After the first vaccine or placebo injection, samples were drawn on day 63. Sequences were derived from peripheral blood, sampled in a trial of Ad26.COV2.S vaccine versus placebo. These receptors were obtained from a person aged 18-60 years who received the Ad26.COV2.S COVID-19 vaccine or a placebo.

This clone was detected once. The rearrangement joins TRBV18 to TRBJ2-3; 7 bases are shared with TRBD1. After removal of 6 bases from V and 0 bases from J, the junction contained 6 bases not matched to a gene. Germline V CDR1 and CDR2: KGHSH, LQKENI. This CDR3 has 15 residues. CDR3 residues: CASSRTGASTDTQYF. DNA of the CDR3: TGTGCCAGCTCCCGGACAGGAGCTAGCACAGATACGCAGTATTTT.

The chain uses TRBV15 and TRBJ2-3, with 8 bases fitting TRBD1. V was pared by 2 bases and J by 2 bases, with 9 bases of the junction left unmatched. This CDR3 region has 17 residues. Germline V CDR1 and CDR2: LNHNV, YYDKDF (reference sequence). The CDR3 reads CATSRSPDRENTDTQYF. The CDR3, as DNA: TGTGCCACCAGCAGATCCCCGGACAGGGAAAACACAGATACGCAGTATTTT.

The rearrangement links TRBV3-1 (or the pseudogene TRBV3-2) to TRBJ2-7; no clear D. Trimming pared 4 bases from V and 6 bases from J, leaving 13 bases between. The CDR3 sequence is 13 residues long. Per germline, CDR1 LGHDT and CDR2 YNNKEL (reference sequence). This chain's CDR3 is CASSPMALSEQYF. DNA of the CDR3: TGTGCCAGCAGCCCAATGGCCCTTTCCGAGCAGTACTTC.

V gene TRBV5-1 combines with J gene TRBJ1-1; the D is unclear. Trimming took off 0 bases at V and 2 bases at J, with 11 bases between the two ends. Per the germline V gene, CDR1 is SGHRS and CDR2 is YFSETQ. The CDR3 spans 15 residues. The CDR3 spells CASSLEQSYNTEAFF. The CDR3, as DNA: TGCGCCAGCAGCTTGGAACAGAGTTACAACACTGAAGCTTTCTTT.

V is TRBV5-1 and J is TRBJ1-2, with TRBD1 matching over 8 bases. Germline CDR1 reads SGHRS; CDR2 reads YFSETQ. This CDR3 spans 13 amino acids. Losses at the gene ends were 3 bases for V and 9 bases for J; bases not matched to a gene: 7. The CDR3 DNA follows: TGCGCCAGCAGCTGGGGGACAGGCGATAGCTACACCTTC. The encoded protein is CASSWGTGDSYTF.

The genes are TRBV24-1 and TRBJ2-1; D is perhaps TRBD2 (6 bases). There are 17 residues in the CDR3. Germline V gene sequence: CDR1 KGHDR, CDR2 SFDVKD. Deletions cut 7 bases from V and 4 bases from J, with 22 bases between. In nucleotides, the CDR3 is TGTGCCACCAGCCACAGGAGATCCGGGAGCGGATACAATGAGCAGTTCTTC. It specifies CATSHRRSGSGYNEQFF.

The chain is built from TRBV19 and TRBJ2-1; D possibly matches TRBD1 or TRBD2 (6 bases each). Looked up from germline, CDR1 is LNHDA and CDR2 is SQIVND (reference sequence). Trimming removed 5 bases from V and 7 bases from J, with 21 bases in between. CDR3 length: 16 residues. CDR3 nucleotide sequence: TGTGCCAGTAGTCCTTCCGGGACACAAGGGGGGAATGAGCAGTTCTTC. Its translation is CASSPSGTQGGNEQFF.

The rearrangement links TRBV30 to TRBJ1-1, with D maybe TRBD1 (6 bases). CDR1 and CDR2 from the germline V gene are GTSNPN and SVGIG (reference sequence). This CDR3 contains 14 residues. V was pared by 3 bases and J by 0 bases, with 11 bases between. CDR3: CAWRTGTMNTEAFF. The CDR3 nucleotides read TGTGCCTGGAGGACGGGGACAATGAACACTGAAGCTTTCTTT.

Of note for this clone: Within the sample, other DNA sequences also encode this same CDR3. The chain recombines TRBV18 with TRBJ2-3; tentative D call: TRBD1 (5 bases). CDR3 size: 12 residues. V was pared by 3 bases and J by 6 bases, with 7 bases between. Germline CDR1 reads KGHSH; CDR2 reads LQKENI. CDR3: CASSPPGDTQYF. CDR3 coding DNA: TGTGCCAGCTCACCGCCAGGGGATACGCAGTATTTT.

The chain carries TRBV23-1 and TRBJ1-5; D gene uncertain. TRBV23-1 is given ORF status, its function remaining uncertain. The CDR3 is 11 residues long. V was pared by 8 bases and J by 3 bases, with 5 bases between. DNA for the CDR3: TGCGCCAGCCAATACAATCAGCCCCAGCATTTT. Its translation is CASQYNQPQHF.

The gene calls are TRBV6-5 and TRBJ2-7, with TRBD1 identical over 12 bases. Per the germline V gene, CDR1 is MNHEY and CDR2 is SVGAGI. J was trimmed by 6 bases and V by 2 bases; bases with no gene match: 8. This CDR3 has 16 amino acids. The chain's CDR3 is CASSYGTGQGASEQYF. As DNA, the CDR3 is TGTGCCAGCAGTTACGGTACGGGACAGGGGGCGTCCGAGCAGTACTTC.